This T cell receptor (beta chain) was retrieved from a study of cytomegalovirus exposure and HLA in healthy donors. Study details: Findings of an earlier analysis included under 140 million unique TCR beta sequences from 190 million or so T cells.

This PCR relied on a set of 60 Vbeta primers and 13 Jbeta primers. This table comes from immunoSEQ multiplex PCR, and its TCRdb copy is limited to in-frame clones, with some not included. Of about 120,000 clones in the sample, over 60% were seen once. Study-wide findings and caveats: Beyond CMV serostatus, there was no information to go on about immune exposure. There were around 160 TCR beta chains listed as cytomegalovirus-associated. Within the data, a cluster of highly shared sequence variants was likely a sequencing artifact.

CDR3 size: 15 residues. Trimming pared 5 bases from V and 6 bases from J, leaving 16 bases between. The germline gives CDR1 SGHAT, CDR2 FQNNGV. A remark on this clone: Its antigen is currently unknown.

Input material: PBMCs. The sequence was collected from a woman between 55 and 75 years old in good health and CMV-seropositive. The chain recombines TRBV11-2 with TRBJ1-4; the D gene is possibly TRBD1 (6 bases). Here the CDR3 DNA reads TGTGCCAGCAGCCCAGGCGGGGGGGCGCATGAAAAACTGTTTTTT. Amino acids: CASSPGGGAHEKLFF.